This T cell receptor beta chain emerged from a study of blood T cell repertoires in COVID-19. Participant-reported clinical history was the basis for cohort assignment. The CDR3 loop spans 16 amino acids. The junction had 10 bases not matched to a gene; V was cut back by 5 bases and J by 3 bases. Germline V CDR1 and CDR2: SGHAT, FQNNGV. The assay was immunoSEQ multiplex PCR, and TCRdb's table has in-frame clones only and misses some. The repertoire holds about 240,000 clones, with approximately 84% as singletons. The receptor was isolated from a woman between 35 and 50 years old with acute COVID-19. The chain links TRBV11-2 to TRBJ1-3; TRBD1 aligns across 7 bases. The sample taken for sequencing was PBMCs or T cells enriched from blood (not recorded which). The CDR3 here is CASSTQQGRRGNTIYF. CDR3 DNA: TGTGCCAGCAGCACTCAACAGGGGCGGCGTGGAAACACCATATATTTT.